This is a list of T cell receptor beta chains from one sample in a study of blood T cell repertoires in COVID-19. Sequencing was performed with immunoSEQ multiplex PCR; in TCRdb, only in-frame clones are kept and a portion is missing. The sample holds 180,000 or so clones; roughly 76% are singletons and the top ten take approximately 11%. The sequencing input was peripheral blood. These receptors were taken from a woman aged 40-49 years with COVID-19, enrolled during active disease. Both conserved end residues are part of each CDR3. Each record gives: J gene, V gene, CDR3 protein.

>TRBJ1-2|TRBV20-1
CSASTRLRASYTF
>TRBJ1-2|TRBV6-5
CASSYLGQGGYGYTF
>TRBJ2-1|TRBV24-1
CATSTGGYNEQFF
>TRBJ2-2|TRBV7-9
CASSTTREGLVGELFF
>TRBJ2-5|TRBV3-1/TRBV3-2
CASSQAEETQYF
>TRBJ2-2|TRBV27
CASSPSTGELFF
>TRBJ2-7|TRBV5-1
CASSLQGLYEQYF
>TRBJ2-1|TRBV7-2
CASSLLSGTSGVWNEQFF
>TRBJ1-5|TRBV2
CASSPDRTDQPQHF
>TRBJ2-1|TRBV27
CASKVGTSGVGEQFF
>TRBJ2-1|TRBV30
CAWSAFVGAYNGQFF
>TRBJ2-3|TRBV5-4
CASSLEGGPDTQYF
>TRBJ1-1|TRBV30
CAWSGSGVTEAFF
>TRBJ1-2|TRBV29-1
CSVEGGAGVGYTF
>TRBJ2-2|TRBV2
CASSVTGGIGELFF
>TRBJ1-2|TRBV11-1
CASSPDRNYGYTF
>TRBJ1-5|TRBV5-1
CASTPPVQPQHF
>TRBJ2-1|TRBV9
CASSTLAGAYNEQFF
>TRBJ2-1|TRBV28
CASTLGTTSSYNEQFF
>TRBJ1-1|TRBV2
CASSGWTGENTEAFF
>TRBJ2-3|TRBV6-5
CALRPGLGTDTQYF
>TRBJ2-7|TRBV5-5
CASSPSGLAGDRWDF
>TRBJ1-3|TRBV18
CASAPGTAGNTIYF
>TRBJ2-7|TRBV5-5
CASSFGQGSYEQYF
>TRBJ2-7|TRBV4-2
CASSQDTSGRNYEQYF
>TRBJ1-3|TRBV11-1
CASSSIRDRPDTIYF
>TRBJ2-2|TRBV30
CALVTRGGLNTGELFF
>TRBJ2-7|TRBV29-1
CSVRTGPYEQYF
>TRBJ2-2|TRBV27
CASSSSGNTGELFF
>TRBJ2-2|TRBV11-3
CASSLAGFTGELFF
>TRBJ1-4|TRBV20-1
CSAGPGEKLFF
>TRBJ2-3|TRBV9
CASSVGGSSGSADTQYF
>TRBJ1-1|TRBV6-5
CASSYLHQGTEAFF
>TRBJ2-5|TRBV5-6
CASTRGALVSGQETQYF
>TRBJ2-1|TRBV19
CASSIARNEQFF
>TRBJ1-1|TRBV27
CASSWAGNTEAFF
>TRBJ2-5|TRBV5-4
CASSLDTGDEETQYF
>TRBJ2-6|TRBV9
CASSAKRDREISGANVLTF
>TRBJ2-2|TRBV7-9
CASSVAPGTGELFF
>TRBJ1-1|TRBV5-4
CASSAPTGTNTEAFF
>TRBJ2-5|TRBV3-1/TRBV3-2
CASSQETSGRGLQETQYF
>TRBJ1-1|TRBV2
CASRLTGDHTEAFF
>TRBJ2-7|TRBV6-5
CASSPLYEQYF
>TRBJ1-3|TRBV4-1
CASSQVTAGNTIYF
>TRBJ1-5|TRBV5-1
CASSLFGGDQPQHF
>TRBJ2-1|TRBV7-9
CASSPAVVGRFNEQFF
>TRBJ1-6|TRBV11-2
CASSRNRVVDSPLHF
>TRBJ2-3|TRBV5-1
CASSLDNSGSGDTQYF